What follows describes a single T cell receptor beta chain. Its antigen is not identified. Partitioning of CD4+ cells yielded a CD45RA+ naive subset and a CD45RA-negative memory subset. TCRdb keeps only in-frame clones here, not all; method: immunoSEQ multiplex PCR. The sample lists some 580,000 clones; less than 98% were seen once. The sample comes from a study of shared clonotypes between healthy human individuals. The study's findings and limits: Having only a few donors restricted how much genetic and exposure-history diversity was captured.

This CDR3 contains 17 residues. Germline CDR1 is KGHSH and CDR2 is LQKENI. The V and J ends lost 3 bases and 0 bases, in that order; junction bases with no gene match: 10. The TCR originated in a woman in her 30s in good health. Sequencing was done on a sample of naive CD4+ T cells sorted from blood. Subset of the sample: CD45RA+ positively selected. The chain uses TRBV18 and TRBJ2-7; 8 bases are a match to TRBD2. CDR3 protein: CASSPTLVAGTSYEQYF. The CDR3 DNA is TGTGCCAGCTCACCCACCTTAGTAGCGGGAACCTCCTACGAGCAGTACTTC.